One sample yielded the 5 T cell receptor beta chains listed below, sequenced in a study of cytotoxic CD8 clonotypes in ibrutinib-treated CLL. Sequencing was performed with immunoSEQ multiplex PCR; in TCRdb, only in-frame clones are kept and a portion is missing. The table includes just over 35,000 clones, about two thirds detected once. Sequences were derived from PBMCs, sampled at disease progression, from a patient treated with ibrutinib. The receptor set was obtained from a human donor with chronic lymphocytic leukemia.

The chain couples TRBV5-4 to TRBJ1-6; the D gene is possibly TRBD1 (6 bases). This CDR3 contains 14 residues. The V end lost 0 bases, the J end lost 8 bases, and 9 bases lay between the germline ends. Germline CDR1 reads SGHNT; CDR2 reads YYREEE (reference sequence). In nucleotides, the CDR3 is TGTGCCAGCAGCTTGGGACCAGGGGATTCACCCCTCCACTTT. Translation gives CASSLGPGDSPLHF. Full variable domain (remainder filled in from reference TRBV5-4 and TRBJ1-6): ETGVTQSPTHLIKTRGQQVTLRCSSQSGHNTVSWYQQALGQGPQFIFQYYREEENGRGNFPPRFSGLQFPNYSSELNVNALELDDSALYLCASSLGPGDSPLHFGNGTRLTVT.

This chain uses TRBV6-1 with TRBJ1-4, with unresolved D. Trimming left V 3 bases short and J 7 bases short, with 9 bases between. Germline CDR1 reads MNHNS; CDR2 reads SASEGT. The CDR3 runs 13 residues. The CDR3 DNA is TGTGCCAGCAGTGACGCGGACGGTGAAAAACTGTTTTTT. It encodes CASSDADGEKLFF.

The rearrangement links TRBV9 to TRBJ1-1; maybe TRBD1 (5 bases). Germline CDR1 reads SGDLS; CDR2 reads YYNGEE. V shed 1 base and J shed 4 bases, with 14 bases lying between them. The CDR3 has 15 residues. The CDR3 nucleotides are TGTGCCAGCAGCGTAAATCCAGGGTTGGGCACTGAAGCTTTCTTT. Translated, it gives CASSVNPGLGTEAFF.

The chain employs TRBV7-9 and TRBJ1-2, with a weak D call TRBD1 (5 bases). The CDR3 is 12 residues long. Trimming left V 3 bases short and J 6 bases short, with 8 bases between. From germline, CDR1 is SEHNR and CDR2 FQNEAQ (reference sequence). CDR3 bases: TGTGCCAGCAGCTTGGGGCCGAATGGCTACACCTTC. Encoded protein: CASSLGPNGYTF.

The V and J genes are TRBV6-5 and TRBJ2-7, with a weak D call TRBD1 (6 bases). V was pared by 6 bases and J by 6 bases, with 18 bases between. Germline V lookup: CDR1 MNHEY, CDR2 SVGAGI. The CDR3 is made up of 14 amino acids. CDR3 amino acids: CASRRGPQGREQYF. DNA of the CDR3: TGTGCCAGCAGAAGAGGGCCACAGGGCCGCGAGCAGTACTTC.